This entry lists 29 T cell receptor beta chains sequenced from one sample in a study of T cells after yellow fever vaccination. TCRdb used MiXCR to reprocess the 5' RACE reads, holding one entry per CDR3 protein. The sample lists some 260,000 distinct CDR3 sequences, roughly 5% occurring once. The sequenced sample was CD4+ T cells sorted from PBMCs, obtained on the day of the yellow fever booster vaccination. Source of these receptors: a man between 18 and 29 years old who received the YFV17D yellow fever vaccine.

This clonotype was detected many times. This chain joins TRBV4-2 and TRBJ2-5; 7 bases are shared with TRBD2. Germline lookup yields CDR1 LGHNA and CDR2 YNFKEQ. The CDR3 contains 13 residues. Trimming at V came to 1 base and at J to 4 bases, leaving 0 bases not matched to a gene. The DNA of the CDR3 is TGTGCCAGCAGCCAAGGACTAGCAGAGACCCAGTACTTC. Encoded protein: CASSQGLAETQYF.

The chain links TRBV9 to TRBJ2-5; D call uncertain. The CDR3 extends over 14 amino acids. Trimming cost V 2 bases and J 4 bases, with 12 bases left between them. Germline CDR1 is SGDLS and CDR2 is YYNGEE. The CDR3 DNA sequence: TGTGCCAGCAGCGTTGAAGGGTTAGGAGAGACCCAGTACTTC. The encoded protein is CASSVEGLGETQYF.

Remarks on this clonotype: One junction end disagrees with the germline gene, perhaps due to a read error. The chain recombines TRBV7-2 with TRBJ2-4, with 16 bases lining up with TRBD2. In germline, CDR1 is SGHTA, CDR2 FQGNSA. The CDR3 is made up of 15 amino acids. CDR3 DNA sequence: TGTGCCGGCAGCTTAGCGGGCGGGACTAGCGGGGGGGTGTGGTTC. Protein: CAGSLAGGTSGGVWF.

This clonotype was detected a few times. The V call is TRBV19, the J call TRBJ1-5; D perhaps matches TRBD1 (6 bases). Germline V gene lookup returns CDR1 LNHDA and CDR2 SQIVND (reference sequence). Trimming stripped 9 bases from V and 3 bases from J, with 18 bases between. This CDR3 contains 15 residues. The CDR3 nucleotides read TGTGCCAGAGGGCACAGGGCTTTTTACAATCAGCCCCAGCATTTT. Translation: CARGHRAFYNQPQHF.

This clonotype appeared many times. The chain employs TRBV20-1 and TRBJ1-2, with 9 positions matching TRBD1. The J segment lost 4 bases and the V segment lost 5 bases, leaving 8 bases of the junction unmatched. The CDR3 runs to 14 residues. Germline CDR1 is DFQATT and CDR2 is SNEGSKA (reference sequence). The CDR3: CSAPTGGRLYGYTF. The CDR3 region has the DNA TGCAGTGCTCCAACAGGGGGCCGTCTCTATGGCTACACCTTC.

This clonotype has ten or more counts. The gene calls are TRBV20-1 and TRBJ2-1; the match to TRBD2 covers 8 bases. This CDR3 spans 15 amino acids. Germline CDR1 reads DFQATT; CDR2 reads SNEGSKA (reference sequence). J lost 3 bases, V lost 3 bases, and 7 bases had no gene match. CDR3 nucleotides: TGCAGTGCTAGTGTGCGGGGGGCCATCTACAATGAGCAGTTCTTC. Translated: CSASVRGAIYNEQFF.

This clonotype has only a few counts. The CDR3 reads CASSWETETQYF. The DNA of the CDR3 is TGTGCCAGCAGCTGGGAAACAGAGACCCAGTACTTC. The V and J genes are TRBV2 and TRBJ2-5, with D unclear. The CDR3 loop spans 12 amino acids. CDR1 is SNHLY, CDR2 FYNNEI, per germline. Trimming left V 6 bases short and J 4 bases short, with 9 bases between.

This clonotype was observed at least ten times. The chain recombines TRBV7-9 with TRBJ2-7; 10 bases are a match to TRBD1. Germline CDR1 reads SEHNR; CDR2 reads FQNEAQ (reference sequence). V was pared by 5 bases and J by 5 bases, with 15 bases of the junction left unmatched. The CDR3 runs 17 residues. CDR3 amino acids: CASSAGTGAPLAHEQYF. The CDR3 DNA reads as TGTGCCAGCAGCGCCGGGACAGGGGCCCCTCTGGCCCACGAGCAGTACTTC.

This clonotype has a count of ten or more. This sequence joins TRBV29-1 and TRBJ2-7; no firm D call. V was pared by 5 bases and J by 0 bases, with 11 bases between. The CDR3 runs 13 residues. From germline, CDR1 is SQVTM and CDR2 ANQGSEA. The CDR3 protein is CSVLSRLSYEQYF. The CDR3 DNA reads as TGCAGCGTTTTGAGCCGACTCTCCTACGAGCAGTACTTC.

At least ten counts were recorded for this clonotype. The gene calls are TRBV2 and TRBJ2-1; D is uncertain. The CDR3 totals 11 residues. The germline V gene has CDR1 SNHLY and CDR2 FYNNEI. Trimming stripped 6 bases from V and 9 bases from J, with 9 bases between. The CDR3: CASSSIGEQFF. The DNA of the CDR3 is TGTGCCAGCAGCTCGATCGGTGAGCAGTTCTTC.

This clonotype was found many times. This chain connects TRBV9 to TRBJ2-2, with 7 bases that match TRBD2. CDR3 length equals 13 residues. The germline V gene has CDR1 SGDLS and CDR2 YYNGEE. V was clipped by 10 bases and J by 6 bases; unmatched bases: 9. The CDR3 is CAPPGEGPGELFF. CDR3 in DNA: TGTGCCCCCCCGGGGGAGGGACCCGGGGAGCTGTTTTTT.

J is TRBJ1-5 and V is TRBV5-5; D uncertain. This CDR3 has 13 residues. Per the germline V gene, CDR1 is SGHKS and CDR2 is YYEKEE (reference sequence). Trimming pared 4 bases from V and 4 bases from J, leaving 9 bases between. The CDR3 protein is CASSKEPNQPQHF. The CDR3 coding sequence is TGTGCCAGCAGCAAGGAACCGAATCAGCCCCAGCATTTT.

The chain employs TRBV10-3 and TRBJ1-2, with a weak D call TRBD1 (5 bases). The CDR3 covers 13 residues. The ends were cut back, 3 bases at V and 8 bases at J, with 13 bases in the middle. CDR1 and CDR2 from the germline V gene are ENHRY and SYGVKD. The chain's CDR3 is CAISDDYRGGYTF. The CDR3 DNA reads as TGTGCCATCAGTGACGACTATCGGGGCGGCTACACCTTC.

J is TRBJ2-1 and V is TRBV6-5, with TRBD1 matching 9 bases. The junction had 8 bases not matched to a gene; V was cut back by 0 bases and J by 8 bases. Per germline, CDR1 MNHEY and CDR2 SVGAGI. CDR3 length equals 16 residues. This CDR3 reads CASSYSSGQGRDEQFF. The CDR3 DNA follows: TGTGCCAGCAGTTACTCTTCGGGACAGGGAAGGGATGAGCAGTTCTTC.

The chain recombines TRBV7-9 with TRBJ1-6, with D uncertain. CDR1 and CDR2 from the germline V gene are SEHNR and FQNEAQ (reference sequence). Trimming removed 4 bases from V and 7 bases from J, with 14 bases in between. There are 15 residues in the CDR3. CDR3 sequence reads: CASSSQRVQNSPLHF. CDR3 DNA: TGTGCCAGCAGCTCGCAGCGGGTTCAGAATTCACCCCTCCACTTT.

This clonotype was counted many times. This rearrangement joins TRBV28 to TRBJ2-5; D not resolved. Germline V lookup: CDR1 MDHEN, CDR2 SYDVKM. The CDR3 covers 12 residues. Between the trimmed V and J ends, which lost 4 bases and 3 bases, there was a span of 6 bases. This CDR3 is CASSYSKETQYF. The CDR3 DNA is TGTGCCAGCAGTTATTCCAAAGAGACCCAGTACTTC. Drawing the rest from reference TRBV28 and TRBJ2-5, the complete variable domain is DVKVTQSSRYLVKRTGEKVFLECVQDMDHENMFWYRQDPGLGLRLIYFSYDVKMKEKGDIPEGYSVSREKKERFSLILESASTNQTSMYLCASSYSKETQYFGPGTRLLVL.

The chain links TRBV6-5 to TRBJ1-3; D may be TRBD1 (5 bases). CDR1 and CDR2 (germline): MNHEY, SVGAGI. This CDR3 contains 16 residues. V was clipped by 3 bases and J by 4 bases, with 16 bases between them. The CDR3 nucleotides read TGTGCCAGCAGTTATCGAAGGGGTCTCTCCGGAAACACCATATATTTT. The encoded protein is CASSYRRGLSGNTIYF.

This clonotype was recorded at least ten times. CDR3 loop: CASSRWGGQGGSEAFF. CDR3 DNA: TGTGCCAGCAGCAGATGGGGGGGACAGGGGGGTTCTGAAGCTTTCTTT. The rearrangement links TRBV5-4 to TRBJ1-1; 11 bases fit TRBD1. The V and J ends lost 4 bases and 6 bases, in that order; junction bases with no gene match: 11. The CDR3 length is 16 residues. The germline V gene encodes CDR1 SGHNT and CDR2 YYREEE (reference sequence). Full variable domain (outside the CDR3, taken from reference TRBV5-4 and TRBJ1-1): ETGVTQSPTHLIKTRGQQVTLRCSSQSGHNTVSWYQQALGQGPQFIFQYYREEENGRGNFPPRFSGLQFPNYSSELNVNALELDDSALYLCASSRWGGQGGSEAFFGQGTRLTVV.

In its sample, this clonotype was seen a few times. The chain uses TRBV4-1 and TRBJ2-6; TRBD1 or TRBD2 may be the D gene (6 bases each). Trimming removed 0 bases at V and 4 bases at J, with 13 bases between. Germline assignment: CDR1 MGHRA and CDR2 YSYEKL. The CDR3 runs to 17 residues. The CDR3 DNA follows: TGCGCCAGCAGCCAAGATCTTCAGGGGAGGGGGGCCAACGTCCTGACTTTC. It translates to CASSQDLQGRGANVLTF.

This clonotype occurred many times. The chain links TRBV5-1 to TRBJ2-2; no clear D. With 2 bases removed from V and 1 base from J, the gap between germline ends came to 6 bases. Germline V lookup: CDR1 SGHRS, CDR2 YFSETQ. CDR3 length equals 14 residues. The CDR3 loop reads CASSFYLNTGELFF. The CDR3 bases are TGCGCCAGCAGCTTCTACCTGAACACCGGGGAGCTGTTTTTT.

V and J are TRBV7-2 and TRBJ2-1, with a possible D match to TRBD1 (5 bases). Looked up from germline, CDR1 is SGHTA and CDR2 is FQGNSA. V lost 1 base to trimming and J lost 6 bases, with 10 bases between them. CDR3 length: 14 residues. This CDR3 reads CASSLGPGRNEQFF. For the CDR3, the DNA is TGTGCCAGCAGCTTAGGGCCAGGGCGCAATGAGCAGTTCTTC.

This clonotype was recorded a few times. The chain employs TRBV5-1 and TRBJ2-2; possibly TRBD2 for D (7 bases). CDR1 and CDR2 (germline): SGHRS, YFSETQ. The CDR3 sequence is 13 residues long. V lost 4 bases and J lost 10, with 14 bases in between. This CDR3 is CASSLLGGEELFF. CDR3 sequence (DNA): TGCGCCAGCAGCCTCCTAGGGGGGGAGGAGCTGTTTTTT.

This clonotype was seen at least ten times. This chain connects TRBV12-3 or TRBV12-4 to TRBJ1-2, with D hard to call. With 2 bases removed from V and 4 bases from J, the gap between germline ends came to 14 bases. The CDR3 is made up of 15 amino acids. The CDR3 sequence is CASSLFSGPGYGYTF. CDR3 bases: TGTGCCAGCAGTTTATTCTCCGGCCCGGGCTATGGCTACACCTTC.

This clonotype was counted ten times or more. The rearrangement uses TRBV20-1 and TRBJ2-2; the match to TRBD1 covers 7 bases. V dropped 6 bases and J dropped 6; count of bases not matched to a gene: 16. The CDR3 has 16 residues. Germline V CDR1 and CDR2: DFQATT, SNEGSKA (reference sequence). The CDR3 loop reads CSAHAGTVHHPGELFF. The CDR3 coding sequence is TGCAGTGCCCACGCCGGGACAGTGCATCACCCCGGGGAGCTGTTTTTT.

This clonotype appeared many times. CDR3: CASSYSAGTEAFF. In nucleotides, the CDR3 is TGTGCCAGCAGTTACTCGGCTGGGACTGAAGCTTTCTTT. This chain uses TRBV6-5 with TRBJ1-1; D remains unclear. Germline V gene data show CDR1 as MNHEY and CDR2 as SVGAGI. This CDR3 region has 13 residues. Deletions cut 0 bases from V and 5 bases from J, with 7 bases between.

This clonotype was picked up many times. The chain couples TRBV6-5 to TRBJ2-5; D is unresolved. CDR3 length: 13 amino acids. Germline CDR1 and CDR2: MNHEY and SVGAGI. Trimming left V 3 bases short and J 2 bases short, with 7 bases between. CDR3 nucleotide sequence: TGTGCCAGCAGTTATTATGAACAAGAGACCCAGTACTTC. This translates into CASSYYEQETQYF.

The chain has TRBV4-1 and TRBJ2-5; 9 bases align to TRBD1. Germline values: CDR1 MGHRA, CDR2 YSYEKL. The junction had 12 bases not matched to a gene; V was cut back by 5 bases and J by 2 bases. This CDR3 has 17 residues. The DNA for the CDR3 is TGCGCCAGCAGCTCCGCCGATCGGACAGGGGATCAAGAGACCCAGTACTTC. This translates into CASSSADRTGDQETQYF.

This clonotype has at least ten counts. The V and J genes are TRBV29-1 and TRBJ1-2; 7 bases agree with TRBD1. Trimming removed 2 bases from V and 4 bases from J; junction bases left unmatched: 13. The CDR3 is 16 residues long. Germline assignment: CDR1 SQVTM and CDR2 ANQGSEA. Here the CDR3 DNA reads TGCAGCGTTGAACGCGGACAGGTGGGGTGGGGCTATGGCTACACCTTC. Amino acids: CSVERGQVGWGYGYTF.

This clonotype came up a few times. The chain has TRBV2 and TRBJ2-5; a weak D match, TRBD1 (5 bases). Deletions cut 8 bases from V and 0 bases from J, with 19 bases between. The CDR3 covers 16 residues. The germline V gene encodes CDR1 SNHLY and CDR2 FYNNEI. The CDR3 DNA follows: TGTGCCAGCGTCCTTGACAGCCAATCAAACCAAGAGACCCAGTACTTC. Its translation: CASVLDSQSNQETQYF.